This T cell receptor (beta chain) appears in the sequencing data of a study of beta chain features in type 1 diabetes. The study, taken as a whole, reports: Among patients with Type 1 diabetes, TCRB CDR3s were moderately but significantly shorter in every one of the four CD4+ subsets.

About this clone: What it recognizes is unknown.

Per germline, CDR1 SNHLY and CDR2 FYNNEI. The CDR3 sequence is 15 residues long. The V gene end was trimmed by 3 bases and the J gene end by 7 bases; junction bases not matched to a gene: 7. Sequenced material consisted of expressed TCRB transcripts (all of the isolated RNA was reverse transcribed). TCRdb keeps only in-frame clones here, not all; method: immunoSEQ multiplex PCR. The table has about 740,000 clones, over 10% seen once; the top ten hold approximately 0.022%. The J gene is TRBJ2-7, the V gene TRBV2; 12 bases fit TRBD1. The source material was naive CD4+ T cells from blood. This TCR was sampled from a man between 18 and 35 years old with type 1 diabetes. The CDR3 DNA reads as TGTGCCAGCAGTGACCGGGACAGGGGGCAAAGGGAGCAGTACTTC. It yields the protein CASSDRDRGQREQYF.